This T cell receptor beta chain was found in a study of graft-versus-host responses after intestinal transplantation. Worth noting for this clone: Antigen unknown.

TCRdb's table, derived via immunoSEQ multiplex PCR, lists solely in-frame clones and lacks some. The sample records about 90,000 clones, roughly nine tenths being singletons. The sequencing here drew on unstimulated CD4+ T cells sorted from spleen or lymph node cells, taken before transplant. This receptor was identified in a human donor who was the organ donor for an intestinal transplant.

The CDR3, as DNA: TGTGCCAGCAGGTACGGGACAGGAAATCAGCCCCAGCATTTT. The encoded protein is CASRYGTGNQPQHF. V gene TRBV5-5 combines with J gene TRBJ1-5, with 8 nucleotides matching TRBD1. There are 14 residues in the CDR3. J was trimmed by 4 bases and V by 5 bases; bases with no gene match: 5. The germline gives CDR1 SGHKS, CDR2 YYEKEE (reference sequence). Combining the CDR3 with reference TRBV5-5 and TRBJ1-5 gives the whole variable domain DAGVTQSPTHLIKTRGQQVTLRCSPISGHKSVSWYQQVLGQGPQFIFQYYEKEERGRGNFPDRFSARQFPNYSSELNVNALLLGDSALYLCASRYGTGNQPQHFGDGTRLSIL.